This T cell receptor beta chain was retrieved from a study of neoadjuvant anti-PD-1 for oral cavity cancer. Across the study: Patients without progression received a fourth nivolumab dose around day 43, then surgical resection on days 50-56.

The CDR3 extends over 18 amino acids. CDR1 and CDR2 from the germline V gene are MNHNS and SASEGT. Trimming removed 2 bases from V and 0 bases from J; junction bases left unmatched: 8. Patients had newly diagnosed, untreated stage II-IVA oral cavity squamous cell carcinoma. Here immunoSEQ multiplex PCR was the method, and the copy in TCRdb shows in-frame clones only, minus some. The table has about 12,000 clones, 57% seen once. The sequencing here drew on tumor tissue, taken before nivolumab (anti-PD-1) treatment. V is TRBV6-1 and J is TRBJ2-4, with 9 bases identical to TRBD1. The clonotype originates from a person between 35 and 79 years old with oral cavity squamous cell carcinoma. In DNA form, the CDR3 reads TGTGCCAGCAGTGAACGGGACAGGGTACTACTAGCCAAAAACATTCAGTACTTC. Translating gives CASSERDRVLLAKNIQYF.